The 5 T cell receptor beta chains listed next were all sequenced from one sample in a study of regulatory T cells. The PCR used 52 TRBV and 13 TRBJ primers. Repertoires were generated with immunoSEQ multiplex PCR, while TCRdb's copy carries only in-frame clones and drops some. This sample has approximately 37,000 clones, with over 75% found just once. Antigen specificity for these receptors is unknown. Findings and caveats of the study: In CD3G-deficient patients, conventional CD4+ T cells were enriched for hydrophobic CDR3 residues at positions 6 and 7.

What was sequenced was conventional CD4+ T cells sorted from blood. The receptor source for this set is a young adult with CD3G deficiency.

The J gene is TRBJ2-7, the V gene TRBV28, with D perhaps matching TRBD1 or TRBD2 (5 bases each). The CDR3 has 14 amino acids. Trimming cost V 4 bases and J 2 bases, with 12 bases left between them. Per germline, CDR1 MDHEN and CDR2 SYDVKM. CDR3 region: CASSSGTVTYEQYF. The CDR3 DNA is TGTGCCAGCAGTTCCGGGACGGTAACCTACGAGCAGTACTTC.

The gene calls are TRBV6-1 and TRBJ1-2; D call uncertain. Germline V gene data show CDR1 as MNHNS and CDR2 as SASEGT. The CDR3 spans 14 residues. Trimming took off 7 bases at V and 7 bases at J, with 19 bases between the two ends. CDR3 bases: TGTGCCAGCACTCATCGTTGGGTTGAGGGTGGCTACACCTTC. This sequence encodes CASTHRWVEGGYTF.

This clone has a single count. The V call is TRBV6-1, the J call TRBJ2-2, with unresolved D. The length of the CDR3 is 16 residues. The V and J ends lost 3 bases and 6 bases respectively, with 17 bases between them. The germline CDR1 and CDR2 sequences are MNHNS and SASEGT. CDR3 loop: CASSDVGIALAGELFF. DNA of the CDR3: TGTGCCAGCAGTGATGTGGGGATAGCCTTGGCCGGGGAGCTGTTTTTT.

The CDR3 coding sequence is TGTGCCAGCTCACCACGAAATTCAGATACGCAGTATTTT. Amino acids: CASSPRNSDTQYF. The chain combines TRBV18 with TRBJ2-3, with D unclear. V lost 1 base and J lost 4, with 6 bases in between. In germline, CDR1 is KGHSH, CDR2 LQKENI. There are 13 residues in the CDR3.

This CDR3 is CASSGRLAGVTEQYF. In DNA, the CDR3 is TGTGCCAGCAGTGGAAGACTAGCGGGGGTTACCGAGCAGTACTTC. The J gene is TRBJ2-7, the V gene TRBV28; TRBD2 agrees at 12 bases. Trimming cost V 5 bases and J 6 bases; bases outside gene matches: 8. The CDR3 consists of 15 residues. CDR1 MDHEN and CDR2 SYDVKM come from the germline V gene. Combining the CDR3 with reference TRBV28 and TRBJ2-7 gives the whole variable domain DVKVTQSSRYLVKRTGEKVFLECVQDMDHENMFWYRQDPGLGLRLIYFSYDVKMKEKGDIPEGYSVSREKKERFSLILESASTNQTSMYLCASSGRLAGVTEQYFGPGTRLTVT.